This TCR beta chain came from a study of CD8 T cells in Susac syndrome. cDNA came from about 0.5 to 1 ug RNA primed by random hexamers. TCRdb re-called the immunoSEQ multiplex PCR reads through MiXCR, storing one row per CDR3 protein. The table records 300,000 to 350,000 distinct CDR3 sequences, around 90% of them present only once. V trimming: 1 base; J trimming: 3 bases; junction bases outside the gene matches: 4. There are 15 residues in the CDR3. The germline V gene has CDR1 SEHNR and CDR2 FQNEAQ (reference sequence). The gene calls are TRBV7-9 and TRBJ2-7; TRBD2 agrees at 9 bases. The sample taken for sequencing was CD4+ T cells from PBMCs. The sequence was collected from a human donor with multiple sclerosis. The chain's CDR3 is CASSLDSGSFYEQYF. The CDR3, as DNA: TGTGCCAGCAGCTTAGATAGCGGGAGTTTCTACGAGCAGTACTTC.